The entry below describes one T cell receptor (beta chain). How the authors handled the data: Estimated nucleated cell counts came from reference gene primer amplification. Some clones are missing from TCRdb's copy, which holds only in-frame ones; the method was immunoSEQ multiplex PCR. V and J calls and clone size come straight from that table; D and trimming were deduced from the DNA. The repertoire includes under 150,000 clones, just under 85% of them detected once, and 6.2% sits in the top ten. The participants were between roughly 18 and 100 years old and came from under 25 US areas. This specimen comes from a study of blood T cell repertoires in COVID-19. Background on the study: Collection of acute and convalescent COVID-19 samples took place in the United States, Italy and Spain. Sources were T cells, B-cell-depleted T cells, or PBMCs; the material itself was cDNA or gDNA.

V dropped 6 bases and J dropped 4; count of bases not matched to a gene: 11. The CDR3 is 17 residues long. Germline V gene data show CDR1 as MGHRA and CDR2 as YSYEKL. This sequence was found in a woman aged 40 to 50 who had recovered from COVID-19. The V gene is TRBV4-1, the J gene TRBJ1-6, with 8 bases that match TRBD1. Material for sequencing was PBMCs or T cells enriched from blood (not recorded which). The CDR3: CASRDGGTGDYNSPLHF. The CDR3 nucleotides read TGCGCCAGCAGGGACGGAGGGACAGGAGATTATAATTCACCCCTCCACTTT.